This is a list of T cell receptor beta chains from one sample in a study of a mutant IDH1 vaccine in newly diagnosed glioma. Sequencing used immunoSEQ multiplex PCR; TCRdb keeps in-frame clones, though not all of them. The sample contains approximately 35,000 clones, over 75% of which appear only once. No antigen has been assigned to these receptors. Sequenced material: PBMCs, taken from a glioma patient whose treatment included an IDH1 peptide vaccine. The source of these receptors is a middle-aged man with glioma. CDR3s include the opening cysteine and the closing phenylalanine or tryptophan. A D gene is named only where the DNA matches it firmly. Not every row has a clone size; where given, it reads once, few, many or a size class.

clone_size	j_call	d_call	v_call	cdr3_length	cdr3_aa	cdr3_nt
.	TRBJ2-3	TRBD2	TRBV28	16	CASSHGLAGVPDTQYF	TGTGCCAGCAGTCACGGACTAGCGGGAGTTCCAGATACGCAGTATTTT
.	TRBJ1-1	.	TRBV27	14	CASRPPGSDTEAFF	TGTGCCAGCAGGCCCCCCGGGTCGGACACTGAAGCTTTCTTT
.	TRBJ1-1	TRBD1	TRBV30	12	CAWSVQTGITFF	TGTGCCTGGAGTGTTCAGACAGGGATAACTTTCTTT
once	TRBJ2-7	TRBD2	TRBV28	15	CASSRTSARPYEQYF	TGTGCCAGCAGCCGTACTAGCGCTCGACCCTACGAGCAGTACTTC
few	TRBJ2-2	.	TRBV5-1	15	CASRPDNGAGGELFF	TGCGCCAGCCGCCCTGATAACGGGGCGGGCGGGGAGCTGTTTTTT
.	TRBJ2-7	.	TRBV6-5	14	CASSYPGSSYEQYF	TGTGCCAGCAGTTACCCGGGAAGCTCCTACGAGCAGTACTTC
.	TRBJ1-1	.	TRBV7-6	13	CASSFQGNTEAFF	TGTGCCAGCAGTTTTCAGGGAAACACTGAAGCTTTCTTT
.	TRBJ2-7	.	TRBV6-1	11	CAHRDLYEQYF	TGTGCCCACCGGGATCTCTACGAGCAGTACTTC
.	TRBJ2-3	TRBD2	TRBV4-2	15	CASTAAVAGADTQYF	TGTGCCAGCACCGCGGCGGTAGCGGGAGCAGATACGCAGTATTTT
.	TRBJ1-5	.	TRBV5-6	13	CASSQGRGQPQHF	TGTGCCAGCAGCCAGGGCCGGGGTCAGCCCCAGCATTTT
.	TRBJ1-5	.	TRBV5-8	16	CASSPSTWDVDQPQHF	TGTGCCAGCAGCCCCTCGACGTGGGACGTGGATCAGCCCCAGCATTTT
.	TRBJ2-7	TRBD2	TRBV5-4	14	CASSRDGRAYEQYF	TGTGCCAGCAGCCGCGACGGGAGGGCCTACGAGCAGTACTTC
few	TRBJ2-5	TRBD2	TRBV6-5	13	CASSRRGDETQYF	TGTGCCAGCAGTCGACGGGGGGATGAGACCCAGTACTTC
.	TRBJ2-6	.	TRBV5-4	14	CASSPFADANVLTF	TGTGCCAGCAGCCCCTTCGCTGACGCCAACGTCCTGACTTTC
.	TRBJ2-5	.	TRBV7-2	13	CASSLQEGRGEYF	TGTGCCAGCAGCCTACAAGAGGGGCGGGGAGAGTACTTC
.	TRBJ1-2	.	TRBV19	12	CASSMSGMGYTF	TGTGCCAGTAGTATGTCGGGGATGGGCTACACCTTC
.	TRBJ1-1	.	TRBV6-5	12	CASSFGTDEAFF	TGTGCCAGCAGCTTCGGGACGGATGAAGCTTTCTTT
.	TRBJ2-2	TRBD2	TRBV19	14	CASSIGLAAGELFF	TGTGCCAGTAGTATCGGGCTAGCGGCCGGGGAGCTGTTTTTT
.	TRBJ2-3	TRBD2	TRBV5-4	17	CASSLFLAGASTDTQYF	TGTGCCAGCAGCTTGTTCCTAGCGGGGGCTAGCACAGATACGCAGTATTTT
.	TRBJ2-3	TRBD2	TRBV15	16	CATSPKGGSGGDTQYF	TGTGCCACCAGCCCCAAGGGGGGTAGCGGGGGAGATACGCAGTATTTT
.	TRBJ1-2	TRBD1	TRBV5-6	13	CASTQTGGYGYTF	TGTGCCAGCACCCAGACAGGGGGCTATGGCTACACCTTC
.	TRBJ1-2	TRBD1	TRBV9	15	CASSVAPGGNYGYTF	TGTGCCAGCAGCGTAGCTCCAGGGGGCAACTATGGCTACACCTTC
.	TRBJ2-2	.	TRBV19	13	CASSSRMAGELFF	TGTGCCAGTAGTTCCCGTATGGCCGGGGAGCTGTTTTTT
.	TRBJ1-5	TRBD1	TRBV28	19	CASSFWGQGATNSNQPQHF	TGTGCCAGCAGTTTTTGGGGACAGGGGGCCACAAATAGCAATCAGCCCCAGCATTTT
.	TRBJ1-2	.	TRBV5-1	13	CASNTGGGYGYTF	TGCGCCAGCAACACGGGGGGTGGCTATGGCTACACCTTC
.	TRBJ1-5	.	TRBV28	14	CASAHPGSEQPQHF	TGTGCCAGCGCCCACCCAGGGTCCGAACAGCCCCAGCATTTT
.	TRBJ2-3	TRBD2	TRBV7-3	15	CASTETSSSTDTQYF	TGTGCCAGCACCGAGACTAGCAGTAGCACAGATACGCAGTATTTT
few	TRBJ1-2	.	TRBV5-5	14	CASSRTEANYGYTF	TGTGCCAGCAGCAGGACAGAAGCTAACTATGGCTACACCTTC
.	TRBJ2-3	.	TRBV5-6	16	CASSLVAAKGTDTQYF	TGTGCCAGCAGCTTGGTGGCAGCGAAGGGCACAGATACGCAGTATTTT
.	TRBJ1-1	.	TRBV21-1	13	CASSVGQGERAFF	TGTGCCAGCAGCGTGGGACAGGGAGAGAGAGCTTTCTTT
.	TRBJ2-7	TRBD2	TRBV28	14	CASSLAGALWEQYF	TGTGCCAGCAGTTTAGCGGGAGCCCTATGGGAGCAGTACTTC
.	TRBJ2-3	TRBD2	TRBV5-1	13	CASSLELAGTQYF	TGCGCCAGCAGCTTAGAACTAGCGGGGACGCAGTATTTT
.	TRBJ1-4	.	TRBV7-2	16	CASSSGSKNPNEKLFF	TGTGCCAGCAGCTCCGGGTCCAAGAACCCTAATGAAAAACTGTTTTTT
.	TRBJ2-7	TRBD2	TRBV27	16	CASSPGTSGLAYEQYF	TGTGCCAGCAGTCCCGGGACTAGCGGGCTCGCCTACGAGCAGTACTTC
.	TRBJ2-1	.	TRBV20-1	11	CSASPGSEQFF	TGCAGTGCTAGCCCGGGGTCTGAGCAGTTCTTC
.	TRBJ2-5	.	TRBV6-5	13	CASRRERLETQYF	TGTGCCAGCAGACGGGAACGGCTAGAGACCCAGTACTTC
.	TRBJ2-3	TRBD2	TRBV29-1	16	CSAIAGGQRSADTQYF	TGCAGCGCTATAGCGGGAGGGCAACGGAGCGCAGATACGCAGTATTTT
.	TRBJ2-1	TRBD2	TRBV25-1	14	CASSKGLASDEQFF	TGTGCCAGCAGTAAGGGACTAGCTAGTGATGAGCAGTTCTTC
once	TRBJ1-2	TRBD1	TRBV29-1	14	CSVDRDRVNYGYTF	TGCAGCGTTGATCGAGACAGGGTTAACTATGGCTACACCTTC
few	TRBJ1-1	.	TRBV28	13	CASYYGVNTEAFF	TGTGCCAGCTATTACGGCGTGAACACTGAAGCTTTCTTT
.	TRBJ2-1	.	TRBV7-2	16	CASSPGAPPSYNEQFF	TGTGCCAGCAGCCCAGGCGCCCCCCCCTCCTACAATGAGCAGTTCTTC
.	TRBJ1-2	.	TRBV20-1	11	CSAPRRDGYTF	TGCAGTGCTCCCCGAAGGGATGGCTACACCTTC